Shown below are 13 T cell receptor beta chains from a single sample sequenced in a study of blood T cell repertoires in COVID-19. The repertoire was sequenced with immunoSEQ multiplex PCR; TCRdb's copy has only in-frame clones and lacks some. The sample includes 250,000 to 300,000 clones, about four fifths of them seen just once. The sequencing input was peripheral blood. The receptors stem from a woman aged 55-69 years with active or convalescent COVID-19.

The rearrangement uses TRBV29-1 and TRBJ1-5; 9 nucleotides line up with TRBD1. Germline trimming cut 5 bases from V and 2 bases from J; bases unmatched to any gene: 1. The germline CDR1 and CDR2 sequences are SQVTM and ANQGSEA. This CDR3 contains 13 residues. CDR3 nucleotides: TGCAGCGTTAGGACAGGGGGCAATCAGCCCCAGCATTTT. It specifies CSVRTGGNQPQHF.

This chain joins TRBV9 and TRBJ1-3, with 7 bases matching TRBD1. V gave up 0 bases and J gave up 0 bases; unmatched junction bases: 3. Per the germline V gene, CDR1 is SGDLS and CDR2 is YYNGEE. The length of the CDR3 is 16 residues. The CDR3, as DNA: TGTGCCAGCAGCGTAGAGGGACAGAGCTCTGGAAACACCATATATTTT. This translates into CASSVEGQSSGNTIYF.

This chain joins TRBV3-1 (or the pseudogene TRBV3-2) and TRBJ2-5, with D perhaps matching TRBD2 (5 bases). Trimming stripped 4 bases from V and 4 bases from J, with 22 bases between. The germline V gene has CDR1 LGHDT and CDR2 YNNKEL (reference sequence). There are 17 residues in the CDR3. CDR3 protein: CASSLNPSFRRGETQYF. Written as DNA, the CDR3 is TGTGCCAGCAGCCTTAACCCTAGTTTCCGTCGGGGAGAGACCCAGTACTTC.

This clone was counted a single time. The V gene is TRBV19, the J gene TRBJ1-4; TRBD1 matches 8 bases. The CDR3 loop spans 15 amino acids. Losses at the gene ends were 6 bases for V and 4 bases for J; bases not matched to a gene: 7. Germline V gives CDR1 LNHDA, CDR2 SQIVND (reference sequence). CDR3 protein: CASSVGDRSNEKLFF. The CDR3 bases are TGTGCCAGTAGCGTCGGGGACAGGAGTAATGAAAAACTGTTTTTT.

The count of this clone is one. The chain recombines TRBV3-1 (or the pseudogene TRBV3-2) with TRBJ2-5, with unresolved D. Germline V gives CDR1 LGHDT, CDR2 YNNKEL (reference sequence). The V gene lost 4 bases and the J gene lost 4 bases, with 10 bases spanning the gap. CDR3 size: 13 residues. This CDR3 is CASSLASLETQYF. The CDR3 DNA reads TGTGCCAGCAGCCTGGCTAGTTTAGAGACCCAGTACTTC.

The chain recombines TRBV6-5 with TRBJ1-5; TRBD1 might be the D (5 bases). Germline assignment: CDR1 MNHEY and CDR2 SVGAGI. CDR3 size: 15 residues. Trimming stripped 6 bases from V and 3 bases from J, with 15 bases between. The CDR3 nucleotides read TGTGCCAGCAGCCCAACGACAGAATCCAATCAGCCCCAGCATTTT. Its translation is CASSPTTESNQPQHF.

The gene calls are TRBV2 and TRBJ2-2, with D maybe TRBD1 (6 bases). Germline V CDR1 and CDR2: SNHLY, FYNNEI. The CDR3 runs to 15 residues. The germline V and J ends were trimmed by 3 bases and 2 bases, with 10 bases remaining between them. CDR3 amino acids: CASSEGHLNTGELFF. The CDR3 region has the DNA TGTGCCAGCAGTGAGGGACACCTCAACACCGGGGAGCTGTTTTTT.

The gene calls are TRBV18 and TRBJ1-1; D is ambiguous. CDR3 length: 16 amino acids. The V gene lost 2 bases and the J gene lost 1 base, with 14 bases spanning the gap. From germline, CDR1 is KGHSH and CDR2 LQKENI. The chain's CDR3 is CASSPKTRSGNTEAFF. Here the CDR3 DNA reads TGTGCCAGCTCACCAAAGACTCGGTCGGGGAACACTGAAGCTTTCTTT. Full variable domain (outside the CDR3, taken from reference TRBV18 and TRBJ1-1): NAGVMQNPRHLVRRRGQEARLRCSPMKGHSHVYWYRQLPEEGLKFMVYLQKENIIDESGMPKERFSAEFPKEGPSILRIQQVVRGDSAAYFCASSPKTRSGNTEAFFGQGTRLTVV.

The rearrangement links TRBV6-1 to TRBJ1-4; 11 bases are shared with TRBD1. Germline CDR1 is MNHNS and CDR2 is SASEGT. V was clipped by 4 bases and J by 2 bases; unmatched bases: 3. The CDR3 runs 16 residues. The CDR3 DNA sequence: TGTGCCAGCAGTGGGGGGACAGGGGGGACTAATGAAAAACTGTTTTTT. It encodes CASSGGTGGTNEKLFF.

CDR3 sequence (DNA): TGTGCCAGCAGTTTCGGGGGGGGGTACGAGCAGTACTTC. Amino acids: CASSFGGGYEQYF. The gene calls are TRBV12-3 or TRBV12-4 and TRBJ2-7, with 8 bases lining up with TRBD2. The CDR3 spans 13 residues. V shed 3 bases and J 4 bases; nucleotides not matched to a gene: 2.

This sequence joins TRBV20-1 and TRBJ1-4, with 7 bases aligning to TRBD1. The germline V gene encodes CDR1 DFQATT and CDR2 SNEGSKA (reference sequence). The length of the CDR3 is 15 residues. Trimming removed 3 bases from V and 5 bases from J; junction bases left unmatched: 9. For the CDR3, the DNA is TGCAGTGCTAGTAATGCGGGGACAGTCAATGAAAAACTGTTTTTT. Residues: CSASNAGTVNEKLFF.

This clone was counted only a few times. The chain employs TRBV7-9 and TRBJ2-3; TRBD2 is a possible D gene (7 bases). There are 16 residues in the CDR3. Between the trimmed V and J ends, which lost 1 base and 4 bases, there was a span of 15 bases. The germline CDR1 and CDR2 sequences are SEHNR and FQNEAQ (reference sequence). Written as DNA, the CDR3 is TGTGCCAGCAGCTTAGTTGGGGGGGGCGTGGCAGATACGCAGTATTTT. Translating gives CASSLVGGGVADTQYF.

This rearrangement joins TRBV5-4 to TRBJ2-5; D not resolved. Trimming shortened V by 3 bases and J by 2 bases, and 2 bases separated the two germline ends. This CDR3 comprises 11 residues. Germline V CDR1 and CDR2: SGHNT, YYREEE (reference sequence). The CDR3 bases are TGTGCCAGCAGCTCTCAAGAGACCCAGTACTTC. Its translation: CASSSQETQYF. Together with reference TRBV5-4 and TRBJ2-5, the CDR3 gives the full variable domain: ETGVTQSPTHLIKTRGQQVTLRCSSQSGHNTVSWYQQALGQGPQFIFQYYREEENGRGNFPPRFSGLQFPNYSSELNVNALELDDSALYLCASSSQETQYFGPGTRLLVL.